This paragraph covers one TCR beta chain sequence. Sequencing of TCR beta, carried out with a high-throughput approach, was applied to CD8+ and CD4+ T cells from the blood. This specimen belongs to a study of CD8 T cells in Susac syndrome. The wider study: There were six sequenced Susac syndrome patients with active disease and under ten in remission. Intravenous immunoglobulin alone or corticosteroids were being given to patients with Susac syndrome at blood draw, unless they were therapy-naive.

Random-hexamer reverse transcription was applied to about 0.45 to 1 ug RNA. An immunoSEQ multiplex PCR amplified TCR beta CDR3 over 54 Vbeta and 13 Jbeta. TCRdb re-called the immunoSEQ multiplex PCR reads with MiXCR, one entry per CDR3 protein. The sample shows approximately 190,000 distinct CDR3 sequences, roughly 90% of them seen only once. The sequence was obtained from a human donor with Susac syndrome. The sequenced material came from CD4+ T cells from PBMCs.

CDR3 nucleotides: TGTGCCAGCAGTTACTCAGGGTCTGAGCAGCCCCAGCATTTT. It encodes CASSYSGSEQPQHF. V gene TRBV6-5 combines with J gene TRBJ1-5; D remains unclear. V was cut by 0 bases and J by 7 bases, with 10 bases left in between. Germline values: CDR1 MNHEY, CDR2 SVGAGI. This CDR3 contains 14 residues.